Listed below are T cell receptor beta chains from one sample, sequenced in a study of T cell clones after liver transplantation. Profiling relied on immunoSEQ multiplex PCR, and the TCRdb table lists in-frame clones only, not all of them. This sample has 65,000 to 85,000 clones; 80% to 85% occur once, and the top ten carry 2.1%. The specimen was CD4+ T cells from blood, collected around 50 months after liver transplant. The receptors were sampled from a human patient who received a liver transplant. Some T cells may be graft donor cells. The CDR3 runs from the conserved cysteine through the conserved F or W. Each record gives: D gene, clone size, J gene, V gene, CDR3 protein, CDR3 DNA. D genes are given only for firm matches. Rows give clone size only sometimes, using once, few, many, or a class for an expanded clone.

>-|-|TRBJ2-1|TRBV9
CASSGPPSSYNEQFF
TGTGCCAGCAGCGGCCCTCCTAGCTCCTACAATGAGCAGTTCTTC
>TRBD2|-|TRBJ2-7|TRBV19
CASSIGSGSRSYEQYF
TGTGCCAGTAGTATTGGCAGCGGGAGTCGCTCCTACGAGCAGTACTTC
>TRBD1|few|TRBJ1-4|TRBV11-2
CASSSGTGFNEKLFF
TGTGCCAGCAGTTCCGGGACAGGTTTCAATGAAAAACTGTTTTTT
>-|-|TRBJ2-2|TRBV5-1
CASSPVPGELFF
TGCGCCAGCAGCCCCGTCCCCGGGGAGCTGTTTTTT
>TRBD2|-|TRBJ2-1|TRBV19
CASSIERTSGSPKYNEQFF
TGTGCCAGTAGTATCGAGAGAACTAGCGGGTCGCCCAAATACAATGAGCAGTTCTTC
>-|-|TRBJ2-5|TRBV6-5
CASSYQNTGATETQYF
TGTGCCAGCAGTTACCAAAATACGGGGGCCACAGAGACCCAGTACTTC
>TRBD2|-|TRBJ2-5|TRBV4-2
CASSQGGSGGEETQYF
TGTGCCAGCAGCCAAGGAGGTAGCGGGGGAGAAGAGACCCAGTACTTC
>-|-|TRBJ1-5|TRBV30
CAWRGGGDQPQHF
TGTGCCTGGAGAGGCGGGGGTGATCAGCCCCAGCATTTT
>-|-|TRBJ1-5|TRBV6-1
CASLEESGVQPQHF
TGTGCCAGCCTCGAGGAGTCAGGGGTTCAGCCCCAGCATTTT
>-|-|TRBJ2-3|TRBV11-3
CASSARDGRDTQYF
TGTGCCAGCAGCGCCCGGGACGGTAGAGATACGCAGTATTTT
>TRBD1|-|TRBJ2-1|TRBV7-6
CASSLDVGQGYDEQFF
TGTGCCAGCAGCTTAGATGTGGGACAGGGGTATGATGAGCAGTTCTTC
>-|-|TRBJ2-1|TRBV28
CASGFADEQFF
TGTGCCAGTGGTTTTGCGGATGAGCAGTTCTTC
>-|-|TRBJ1-1|TRBV7-9
CASSLASGNTEAFF
TGTGCCAGCAGCTTAGCTTCTGGGAACACTGAAGCTTTCTTT
>TRBD1|-|TRBJ2-1|TRBV7-3
CASSLNRGREQFF
TGTGCCAGCAGCTTAAACAGGGGTCGGGAGCAGTTCTTC
>-|-|TRBJ2-7|TRBV29-1
CSVEDPRYEQYF
TGCAGCGTTGAAGATCCACGCTACGAGCAGTACTTC
>-|-|TRBJ1-5|TRBV6-5
CASSYSANQPQHF
TGTGCCAGCAGTTACTCGGCGAATCAGCCCCAGCATTTT
>TRBD2|-|TRBJ2-7|TRBV28
CASKSGMGSYEQYF
TGTGCCAGTAAGAGCGGGATGGGGTCCTACGAGCAGTACTTC